The entry below gives a single T cell receptor beta chain sequence along with its context. The germline V gene encodes CDR1 SGDLS and CDR2 YYNGEE. The CDR3 runs 12 residues. Trimming removed 4 bases at V and 10 bases at J, with 12 bases between. This sample is drawn from a study of blood T cell repertoires in COVID-19. Study summary: There were acute and convalescent COVID-19 samples, and they came from the United States, Italy and Spain. Nucleic acid was either cDNA or gDNA, and it came from T cells, B-cell-depleted T cells, or PBMCs.

Followed over time, Seattle patients had been enrolled while infection was active. Original data processing: By means of reference gene primer amplification, nucleated cell counts were estimated. Measured with immunoSEQ multiplex PCR; TCRdb has only the in-frame clones, and not every one. The D gene and trimming were derived from the DNA, and the V and J assignments and clone size from that table. The sample has approximately 80,000 clones; roughly 85% are singletons. Sequencing input: peripheral blood. The chain is built from TRBV9 and TRBJ2-1; possible D gene TRBD2, 5 bases. This clonotype was obtained from a man between 45 and 60 years old with COVID-19, enrolled during active disease. CDR3 amino acids: CASSPRGAEQFF. CDR3 DNA sequence: TGTGCCAGCAGCCCCCGGGGAGCCGAGCAGTTCTTC.